The entry below gives a single T cell receptor (beta chain) sequence along with its context. The sample originates from a study of blood T cell repertoires in COVID-19. At the level of the study: Spain, Italy and the United States supplied samples that represented acute and convalescent COVID-19. PBMCs, B-cell-depleted T cells, or T cells provided the cDNA or gDNA that made up the material.

CDR1 and CDR2 (germline): LNHDA, SQIVND (reference sequence). The V and J ends lost 1 base and 9 bases, in that order; junction bases with no gene match: 9. The CDR3 has 15 residues. Original analysis: Estimated nucleated cell counts came from reference gene primer amplification. Repertoires were generated with immunoSEQ multiplex PCR, while TCRdb's copy carries only in-frame clones and drops some. V, J and clone size reflect that table, while D and trimming were determined from the DNA. Found here are 200,000 to 300,000 clones, around four fifths of them singletons; the top ten hold approximately 6.3%.

Sequenced: peripheral blood. The clonotype originates from a woman aged 60-75 years with active or convalescent COVID-19. The rearrangement links TRBV19 to TRBJ2-5; 9 bases map to TRBD1. CDR3 sequence (DNA): TGTGCCAGTAGTATAGGGGGACAGGGCGTATGGCCCCAGTACTTC. Translated: CASSIGGQGVWPQYF.